Below, 26 T cell receptor beta chains from the same sample are listed, as sequenced in a study of blood T cell repertoires in COVID-19. Produced via immunoSEQ multiplex PCR; TCRdb's table is partial and in-frame only. The sample comprises roughly 200,000 clones, approximately 88% of which are singletons, and around 30% rests with the top ten. Sequenced sample: peripheral blood. Receptors were obtained from a man between 40 and 49 years old with acute or convalescent COVID-19.

The rearrangement joins TRBV7-2 to TRBJ1-4, with TRBD1 identical over 7 bases. CDR3 size: 15 residues. The junction had 11 bases not matched to a gene; V was cut back by 5 bases and J by 8 bases. The germline CDR1 and CDR2 sequences are SGHTA and FQGNSA. CDR3 region: CASSPGVTGREKLFF. CDR3 DNA: TGTGCCAGCAGCCCAGGGGTGACAGGGAGGGAAAAACTGTTTTTT.

J is TRBJ2-1 and V is TRBV18; D unclear. The V end lost 3 bases, the J end lost 0 bases, and 12 bases lay between the germline ends. Germline V gives CDR1 KGHSH, CDR2 LQKENI. This CDR3 has 16 amino acids. The CDR3 reads CASSPGPVSSYNEQFF. CDR3 nucleotides: TGTGCCAGCTCACCTGGGCCCGTTAGCTCCTACAATGAGCAGTTCTTC.

The chain combines TRBV6-5 with TRBJ1-4, with D possibly TRBD1 on 6 matching bases. Deletions cut 4 bases from V and 3 bases from J, with 9 bases between. The CDR3 spans 14 residues. Germline V gives CDR1 MNHEY, CDR2 SVGAGI. CDR3 in amino acids: CASSSGAANEKLFF. CDR3 DNA: TGTGCCAGCAGTTCAGGGGCGGCTAATGAAAAACTGTTTTTT.

This chain joins TRBV1 and TRBJ1-1; the table gives TRBD1 as D, unverified against the DNA. TRBV1 is given as a pseudogene. The CDR3 loop spans 13 amino acids. CDR3 region: CTSSQDRNTEAFF. The CDR3 DNA follows: TGCACCAGCAGCCAAGACAGGAACACTGAAGCTTTCTTT.

The rearrangement uses TRBV18 and TRBJ2-1; 7 nucleotides match TRBD2. V lost 3 bases, J lost 4 bases, and 6 bases stayed unmatched. The CDR3 sequence is 15 residues long. Germline V CDR1 and CDR2: KGHSH, LQKENI. CDR3 residues: CASSPYGLEYNEQFF. CDR3 nucleotide sequence: TGTGCCAGCTCACCGTATGGACTAGAATACAATGAGCAGTTCTTC.

This CDR3 reads CASSLSTRQYF. The CDR3 nucleotides read TGTGCCAGCAGCTTAAGTACTAGGCAGTACTTC. The chain combines TRBV7-2 with TRBJ2-7; possibly TRBD2 for D (5 bases). The CDR3 is 11 amino acids. V was pared by 2 bases and J by 9 bases, with 8 bases between. The germline gives CDR1 SGHTA, CDR2 FQGNSA. The full variable domain, with the rest looked up from reference TRBV7-2 and TRBJ2-7, is GAGVSQSPSNKVTEKGKDVELRCDPISGHTALYWYRQSLGQGLEFLIYFQGNSAPDKSGLPSDRFSAERTGGSVSTLTIQRTQQEDSAVYLCASSLSTRQYFGPGTRLTVT.

The V gene is TRBV5-4, the J gene TRBJ2-5; 8 nucleotides align to TRBD2. The germline V gene encodes CDR1 SGHNT and CDR2 YYREEE (reference sequence). J gave up 4 bases and V 4 bases, and 12 bases lay outside the gene matches. The CDR3 is made up of 16 amino acids. CDR3 coding DNA: TGTGCCAGCAGCCCGCCGGGGGCGGGAGGCTCAGAGACCCAGTACTTC. This codes for CASSPPGAGGSETQYF.

The CDR3 protein is CASSMGDSNSPLHF. The CDR3 DNA sequence: TGTGCCAGCAGCATGGGGGACAGCAATTCACCCCTCCACTTT. The chain is built from TRBV5-5 and TRBJ1-6, with 7 bases matching TRBD1. The CDR3 consists of 14 residues. V lost 4 bases and J lost 7; bases outside the gene matches: 5. Germline CDR1 reads SGHKS; CDR2 reads YYEKEE (reference sequence). The full variable domain, completed using reference TRBV5-5 and TRBJ1-6, is DAGVTQSPTHLIKTRGQQVTLRCSPISGHKSVSWYQQVLGQGPQFIFQYYEKEERGRGNFPDRFSARQFPNYSSELNVNALLLGDSALYLCASSMGDSNSPLHFGNGTRLTVT.

The rearrangement uses TRBV7-9 and TRBJ2-2; D may be TRBD2 (6 bases). Trimming took off 2 bases at V and 3 bases at J, with 16 bases between the two ends. The CDR3 is 17 amino acids. Per the germline V gene, CDR1 is SEHNR and CDR2 is FQNEAQ (reference sequence). CDR3 residues: CASSLREDGSHTGELFF. The CDR3 coding sequence is TGTGCCAGCAGCTTAAGAGAGGACGGGAGCCACACCGGGGAGCTGTTTTTT.

The chain combines TRBV7-9 with TRBJ2-3; D remains unclear. Germline V gene sequence: CDR1 SEHNR, CDR2 FQNEAQ (reference sequence). Trimming took 1 base from V and 1 from J, leaving 9 bases between them. CDR3 size: 15 residues. The CDR3, as DNA: TGTGCCAGCAGCTTAGGGGTAGCCGGCACAGATACGCAGTATTTT. It codes for CASSLGVAGTDTQYF.

The V and J genes are TRBV2 and TRBJ1-1; D may be TRBD1 (6 bases). The CDR3 consists of 13 residues. Trimming took off 8 bases at V and 4 bases at J, with 14 bases between the two ends. Germline V gene sequence: CDR1 SNHLY, CDR2 FYNNEI. The CDR3 loop is CASGRGGLTEAFF. CDR3 coding DNA: TGTGCCAGCGGGAGGGGGGGGCTCACTGAAGCTTTCTTT.

The V call is TRBV19, the J call TRBJ2-1, with a tentative D call TRBD2 (5 bases). Germline CDR1 is LNHDA and CDR2 is SQIVND (reference sequence). This CDR3 comprises 14 residues. V lost 5 bases, J lost 7 bases, and 15 bases lay in between. The CDR3 DNA sequence: TGTGCCAGTAGTCAGGTATCTAGCTCGAATGAGCAGTTCTTC. This gives the protein CASSQVSSSNEQFF.

The chain joins TRBV19 to TRBJ2-7, with 12 positions matching TRBD2. CDR1 and CDR2 (germline): LNHDA, SQIVND (reference sequence). Trimming at V came to 6 bases and at J to 4 bases, leaving 7 bases not matched to a gene. CDR3 length equals 15 residues. The CDR3: CASSELAGGMYEQYF. CDR3 DNA sequence: TGTGCCAGTAGCGAACTAGCGGGGGGAATGTACGAGCAGTACTTC.

This chain uses TRBV7-3 with TRBJ2-3, with TRBD1 matching 7 bases. The length of the CDR3 is 15 residues. Germline loops: CDR1 SGHTA, CDR2 FQGTGA. Unmatched junction bases numbered 5, after V lost 5 bases and J lost 0 bases. Here the CDR3 DNA reads TGTGCCAGCAGCAAGGGGGCAGTTAGCACAGATACGCAGTATTTT. Translation: CASSKGAVSTDTQYF.

The chain couples TRBV30 to TRBJ1-6; no firm D call. CDR1 and CDR2 (germline): GTSNPN, SVGIG (reference sequence). The CDR3 is made up of 14 amino acids. Trimming shortened V by 5 bases and J by 7 bases, and 15 bases separated the two germline ends. The DNA of the CDR3 is TGTGCCTGGCTCCCCGGGTTTATCAATTCACCCCTCCACTTT. Amino acids: CAWLPGFINSPLHF.

The genes are TRBV9 and TRBJ2-1, with 7 bases lining up with TRBD1. Germline CDR1 is SGDLS and CDR2 is YYNGEE. The trim removed 0 bases at V and 8 bases at J, leaving 5 bases unmatched. The CDR3 is 14 residues long. The CDR3 DNA reads TGTGCCAGCAGCGTAGGCGAAGGGGGCTATGAGCAGTTCTTC. It specifies CASSVGEGGYEQFF.

This clone was detected only once. The chain recombines TRBV7-2 with TRBJ2-5; TRBD1 matches at 9 bases. This CDR3 has 16 amino acids. V was pared by 5 bases and J by 3 bases, with 10 bases of the junction left unmatched. Germline V gives CDR1 SGHTA, CDR2 FQGNSA. The DNA of the CDR3 is TGTGCCAGCAGCCTATATACCGGGACAGGGAAAGAGACCCAGTACTTC. It codes for CASSLYTGTGKETQYF.

This clone was seen once. The genes are TRBV12-3 or TRBV12-4 and TRBJ1-1; D gene ambiguous. Trimming removed 3 bases from V and 8 bases from J, with 7 bases in between. The CDR3 covers 11 residues. The CDR3 spells CASSFSREAFF. DNA for the CDR3: TGTGCCAGCAGTTTTTCCAGGGAAGCTTTCTTT.

The CDR3 DNA reads as TGTGCCTGGGAGGCGACAGGGGTGGGCGGCTACACCTTC. It codes for CAWEATGVGGYTF. J is TRBJ1-2 and V is TRBV30; 8 bases map to TRBD1. This CDR3 contains 13 residues. Germline V gives CDR1 GTSNPN, CDR2 SVGIG (reference sequence). V shed 5 bases and J 8 bases; nucleotides not matched to a gene: 10.

This sequence joins TRBV6-1 and TRBJ1-5, with D uncertain. V was pared by 2 bases and J by 6 bases, with 23 bases between. The germline CDR1 and CDR2 sequences are MNHNS and SASEGT. CDR3 length: 18 residues. The CDR3 nucleotides are TGTGCCAGCAGTGAAACTCGCTACGAAACGAGGTTAGGTCAGCCCCAGCATTTT. As protein: CASSETRYETRLGQPQHF.

The genes are TRBV7-8 and TRBJ2-7; 14 bases fit TRBD2. There are 16 residues in the CDR3. Germline V gene sequence: CDR1 SGHVS, CDR2 FQNEAQ. V lost 3 bases and J lost 4; bases outside the gene matches: 5. The CDR3 here is CASSLGGLAGEYEQYF. CDR3 nucleotides: TGTGCCAGCAGCTTGGGGGGACTAGCGGGAGAATACGAGCAGTACTTC.

V gene TRBV29-1 combines with J gene TRBJ1-1; 12 bases match TRBD1. Unmatched junction bases numbered 5, after V lost 6 bases and J lost 6 bases. This CDR3 is 13 amino acids long. The V gene's germline CDR1 is SQVTM and CDR2 ANQGSEA. Here the CDR3 DNA reads TGCAGCGTAGCGGGACAGGGGGCCCCTGAAGCTTTCTTT. Translating it yields CSVAGQGAPEAFF.

This chain joins TRBV4-1 and TRBJ2-3, with TRBD1 matching over 7 bases. This CDR3 region has 15 residues. Germline V gene sequence: CDR1 MGHRA, CDR2 YSYEKL. Losses at the gene ends were 4 bases for V and 4 bases for J; bases not matched to a gene: 8. CDR3 in DNA: TGCGCCAGCAGCCCCACCAACAGGGGTCCAGATACGCAGTATTTT. Its translation is CASSPTNRGPDTQYF.

This sequence joins TRBV2 and TRBJ1-2; TRBD1 might be the D (6 bases). The germline CDR1 and CDR2 sequences are SNHLY and FYNNEI. This CDR3 is built from 14 residues. Trimming pared 7 bases from V and 2 bases from J, leaving 14 bases between. CDR3 DNA sequence: TGTGCCAGCAAAGGGGACACAAACAACTATGGCTACACCTTC. Its translation: CASKGDTNNYGYTF.

The genes are TRBV14 and TRBJ2-1, with 8 positions matching TRBD2. CDR1 is SGHDN, CDR2 FVKESK, per germline. V trimming: 1 base; J trimming: 7 bases; junction bases outside the gene matches: 9. CDR3 size: 16 residues. The CDR3 nucleotides read TGTGCCAGCAGCCAAGGAGGGAGCGGGAGAGGAAATGAGCAGTTCTTC. Amino acid sequence: CASSQGGSGRGNEQFF.

The gene calls are TRBV5-4 and TRBJ1-5; TRBD1 is a possible D gene (6 bases). The CDR3 is 13 residues long. Trimming shortened V by 3 bases and J by 6 bases, and 10 bases separated the two germline ends. Looked up from germline, CDR1 is SGHNT and CDR2 is YYREEE (reference sequence). CDR3 loop: CASSWAGAQPQHF. CDR3 nucleotide sequence: TGTGCCAGCAGCTGGGCGGGGGCTCAGCCCCAGCATTTT.